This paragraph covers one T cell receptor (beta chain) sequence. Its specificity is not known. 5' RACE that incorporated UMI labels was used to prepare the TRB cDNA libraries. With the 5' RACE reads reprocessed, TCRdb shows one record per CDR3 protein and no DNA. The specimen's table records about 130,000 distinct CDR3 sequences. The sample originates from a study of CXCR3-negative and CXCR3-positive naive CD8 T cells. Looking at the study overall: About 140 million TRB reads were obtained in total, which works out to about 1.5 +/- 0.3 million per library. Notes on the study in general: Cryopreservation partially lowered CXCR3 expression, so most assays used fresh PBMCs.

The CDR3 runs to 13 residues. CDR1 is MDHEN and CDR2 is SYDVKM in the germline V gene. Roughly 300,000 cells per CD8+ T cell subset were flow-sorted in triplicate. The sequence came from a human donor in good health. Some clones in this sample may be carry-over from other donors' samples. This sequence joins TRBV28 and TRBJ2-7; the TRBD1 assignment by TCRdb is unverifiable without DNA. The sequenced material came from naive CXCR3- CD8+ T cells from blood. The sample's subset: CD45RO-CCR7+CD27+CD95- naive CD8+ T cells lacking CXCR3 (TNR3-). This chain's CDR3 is CASTAGDHYEQYF.